One and the same sample provided the 23 T cell receptor beta chains below, sequenced in a study of shared clonotypes between healthy human individuals. Method: immunoSEQ multiplex PCR; TCRdb's copy keeps in-frame clones and lacks some. The sample carries about 2.2 million clones, 93% recorded once. CD45RO negativity and positive selection for CCR7 defined naive CD8 cells, a population that excluded terminally differentiated effector memory CD45RA+ cells. Sequencing input: naive CD8+ T cells from PBMCs. The receptors shown here come from a man younger than 35 in good health. Some clones in this sample may be carry-over from other donors' samples.

This chain joins TRBV7-8 and TRBJ2-7, with TRBD1 matching 8 bases. CDR1 is SGHVS, CDR2 FQNEAQ, per germline. This CDR3 is built from 15 residues. V lost 0 bases and J lost 5; bases outside the gene matches: 6. CDR3 amino acids: CASSLALDRVHEQYF. The CDR3 bases are TGTGCCAGCAGCTTAGCCCTGGACAGGGTCCACGAGCAGTACTTC.

The chain recombines TRBV27 with TRBJ2-5; D not resolved. CDR3 size: 13 residues. Germline values: CDR1 MNHEY, CDR2 SMNVEV (reference sequence). The V and J ends lost 3 bases and 5 bases respectively, with 10 bases between them. In nucleotides, the CDR3 is TGTGCCAGCAGTTTGTACGCCCCGGAGACCCAGTACTTC. Translation gives CASSLYAPETQYF.

The chain has TRBV21-1 and TRBJ2-5; the table names TRBD2, a call not compared with the DNA. TRBV21-1 is assigned pseudogene status. This CDR3 comprises 14 residues. The CDR3: CASIFRGGGQTQYF. The DNA of the CDR3 is TGTGCCAGCATCTTTAGGGGCGGGGGGCAGACCCAGTACTTC.

The J gene is TRBJ2-1, the V gene TRBV5-6, with D possibly TRBD1 on 5 matching bases. Germline V gene sequence: CDR1 SGHDT, CDR2 YYEEEE. The ends were cut back, 4 bases at V and 9 bases at J, with 11 bases in the middle. The CDR3 extends over 12 amino acids. CDR3 region: CASSRSRGEQFF. In DNA form, the CDR3 reads TGTGCCAGCAGCCGGAGTAGGGGTGAGCAGTTCTTC.

The rearrangement uses TRBV7-9 and TRBJ1-1; D is undetermined. This CDR3 has 15 amino acids. V lost 5 bases and J lost 1, with 14 bases in between. CDR1 is SEHNR and CDR2 is FQNEAQ in the germline V gene (reference sequence). CDR3 residues: CASSPMDVSNTEAFF. The CDR3 DNA sequence: TGTGCCAGCAGCCCGATGGACGTATCGAACACTGAAGCTTTCTTT. Drawing the rest from reference TRBV7-9 and TRBJ1-1, the complete variable domain is DTGVSQNPRHKITKRGQNVTFRCDPISEHNRLYWYRQTLGQGPEFLTYFQNEAQLEKSRLLSDRFSAERPKGSFSTLEIQRTEQGDSAMYLCASSPMDVSNTEAFFGQGTRLTVV.

This sequence joins TRBV18 and TRBJ1-1; D is perhaps TRBD1 (5 bases). V shed 0 bases and J shed 4 bases, with 12 bases lying between them. The germline V gene has CDR1 KGHSH and CDR2 LQKENI. The CDR3 loop spans 15 amino acids. In DNA form, the CDR3 reads TGTGCCAGCTCACCACCGACAGAATTGGGCACTGAAGCTTTCTTT. Its translation: CASSPPTELGTEAFF.

This chain connects TRBV9 to TRBJ2-1; D ambiguous. The CDR3 runs 16 residues. The germline gives CDR1 SGDLS, CDR2 YYNGEE. Deletions cut 7 bases from V and 8 bases from J, with 25 bases between. CDR3 loop: CASVRPRFESEYEQFF. CDR3 sequence (DNA): TGTGCCAGCGTTCGCCCCAGGTTTGAGAGTGAATATGAGCAGTTCTTC.

V gene TRBV10-2 combines with J gene TRBJ2-7; possibly TRBD1 or TRBD2 for D (6 bases each). Trimming stripped 6 bases from V and 2 bases from J, with 14 bases between. The CDR3 extends over 14 amino acids. The germline V gene has CDR1 WSHSY and CDR2 SAAADI. DNA of the CDR3: TGCGCCAGCAGCTTCGGGGGCATCACCTACGAGCAGTACTTC. This encodes CASSFGGITYEQYF.

With respect to this clone: The sample contains more than one DNA sequence encoding this CDR3. This chain joins TRBV27 and TRBJ2-7, with D uncertain. Germline V gene lookup returns CDR1 MNHEY and CDR2 SMNVEV (reference sequence). Trimming pared 5 bases from V and 2 bases from J, leaving 10 bases between. This CDR3 comprises 13 residues. The CDR3 region is CASSLRGPYEQYF. CDR3 bases: TGTGCCAGCAGTCTGCGAGGCCCCTACGAGCAGTACTTC.

This rearrangement joins TRBV6-1 to TRBJ1-5; D gene unclear. CDR1 is MNHNS and CDR2 is SASEGT in the germline V gene. Trimming cost V 0 bases and J 0 bases, with 21 bases left between them. The CDR3 totals 20 residues. CDR3 coding DNA: TGTGCCAGCAGTGAAGCGCTTAAGGGAAAAGGACTTTATAGCAATCAGCCCCAGCATTTT. Its translation is CASSEALKGKGLYSNQPQHF.

The chain links TRBV29-1 to TRBJ2-1; TRBD1 matches 7 bases. The CDR3 runs 14 residues. V was pared by 8 bases and J by 2 bases, with 9 bases of the junction left unmatched. Germline loops: CDR1 SQVTM, CDR2 ANQGSEA. This CDR3 is CSYRGPLTYNEQFF. In DNA, the CDR3 is TGCAGCTACAGGGGTCCTCTTACCTACAATGAGCAGTTCTTC.

The V and J genes are TRBV5-4 and TRBJ1-1; D not certain. This CDR3 contains 16 residues. From germline, CDR1 is SGHNT and CDR2 YYREEE (reference sequence). Trimming shortened V by 4 bases and J by 3 bases, and 19 bases separated the two germline ends. For the CDR3, the DNA is TGTGCCAGCAGCCCGATCCCGGGGAAAATTGACACTGAAGCTTTCTTT. It yields the protein CASSPIPGKIDTEAFF.

In the case of this clone: In the same sample, other DNA sequences code for this CDR3. CDR3 bases: TGTGCCAGTAGTCTGATGAACACTGAAGCTTTCTTT. It yields the protein CASSLMNTEAFF. The chain carries TRBV19 and TRBJ1-1; D is unclear. This CDR3 is built from 12 residues. Germline-derived CDR1 and CDR2 are LNHDA and SQIVND (reference sequence). The V and J ends lost 5 bases and 0 bases respectively, with 4 bases between them.

This sequence joins TRBV27 and TRBJ2-7; tentative D call: TRBD1 (7 bases). V was cut by 6 bases and J by 2 bases, with 14 bases left in between. The germline V gene encodes CDR1 MNHEY and CDR2 SMNVEV (reference sequence). The CDR3 has 14 residues. The DNA for the CDR3 is TGTGCCAGCAGGCACAGGGGAGGTACCTACGAGCAGTACTTC. Protein sequence: CASRHRGGTYEQYF.

The rearrangement joins TRBV14 to TRBJ1-1; D gene uncertain. This CDR3 is 14 amino acids long. Trimming took off 3 bases at V and 11 bases at J, with 19 bases between the two ends. Germline V gene sequence: CDR1 SGHDN, CDR2 FVKESK. CDR3 bases: TGTGCCAGCAGCCAGGGTTCCGGTCGAAACGGGGCTTTCTTT. It specifies CASSQGSGRNGAFF.

The table lists this clone with a count of one. The gene calls are TRBV7-2 and TRBJ2-3; no reliable D call. Germline V CDR1 and CDR2: SGHTA, FQGNSA. This CDR3 region has 15 residues. V dropped 5 bases and J dropped 2 bases, with 14 bases sitting between them. CDR3 sequence (DNA): TGTGCCAGCAGCACGCTTAAATTGTCCACAGATACGCAGTATTTT. It yields the protein CASSTLKLSTDTQYF.

This clone turned up a few times. The chain has TRBV6-5 and TRBJ1-1; tentatively, D is TRBD1 (6 bases). The V and J ends lost 9 bases and 1 base respectively, with 9 bases between them. The CDR3 sequence is 12 residues long. Germline values: CDR1 MNHEY, CDR2 SVGAGI. The CDR3 here is CASGTSNTEAFF. CDR3 coding DNA: TGTGCCAGTGGGACATCGAACACTGAAGCTTTCTTT.

J is TRBJ2-1 and V is TRBV11-2, with D perhaps TRBD2 (5 bases). Per germline, CDR1 SGHAT and CDR2 FQNNGV. The CDR3 is 15 amino acids. The V gene lost 4 bases and the J gene lost 7 bases, with 17 bases spanning the gap. In DNA, the CDR3 is TGTGCCAGCAGCTCCCGACCCCCATCGGGGAATGAGCAGTTCTTC. Translation: CASSSRPPSGNEQFF.

The chain is built from TRBV7-9 and TRBJ2-7, with D perhaps matching TRBD2 (5 bases). Germline V gene lookup returns CDR1 SEHNR and CDR2 FQNEAQ (reference sequence). V dropped 4 bases and J dropped 6 bases, with 16 bases sitting between them. The CDR3 loop spans 14 amino acids. The CDR3 here is CASSSTELGVEQYF. The CDR3 DNA reads TGTGCCAGCAGCTCTACGGAACTAGGTGTCGAGCAGTACTTC. Based on the CDR3 plus reference TRBV7-9 and TRBJ2-7, the full variable domain is DTGVSQNPRHKITKRGQNVTFRCDPISEHNRLYWYRQTLGQGPEFLTYFQNEAQLEKSRLLSDRFSAERPKGSFSTLEIQRTEQGDSAMYLCASSSTELGVEQYFGPGTRLTVT.

This rearrangement joins TRBV29-1 to TRBJ2-3; 12 bases fit TRBD2. The CDR3 spans 13 residues. After removal of 5 bases from V and 4 bases from J, the junction contained 1 base not matched to a gene. CDR1 and CDR2 from the germline V gene are SQVTM and ANQGSEA. CDR3 sequence reads: CSVPSGRADTQYF. CDR3 sequence (DNA): TGCAGCGTTCCTAGCGGGAGGGCAGATACGCAGTATTTT.

The rearrangement links TRBV19 to TRBJ1-4, with a possible D match to TRBD1 (6 bases). Trimming pared 3 bases from V and 0 bases from J, leaving 20 bases between. Germline V gene data show CDR1 as LNHDA and CDR2 as SQIVND (reference sequence). This CDR3 has 19 residues. The CDR3 sequence: CASSIWTGTTFATNEKLFF. The DNA for the CDR3 is TGTGCCAGTAGTATCTGGACGGGGACAACGTTTGCAACTAATGAAAAACTGTTTTTT.

The rearrangement links TRBV15 to TRBJ2-1, with D unclear. The V and J ends lost 3 bases and 2 bases respectively, with 8 bases between them. The CDR3 covers 14 residues. Looked up from germline, CDR1 is LNHNV and CDR2 is YYDKDF (reference sequence). CDR3 loop: CATSSVAAYNEQFF. CDR3 bases: TGTGCCACCAGCAGTGTAGCCGCCTACAATGAGCAGTTCTTC.

This chain links TRBV19 with TRBJ1-1; perhaps TRBD1 as D (5 bases). CDR3 size: 13 residues. The germline gives CDR1 LNHDA, CDR2 SQIVND (reference sequence). The V end lost 3 bases, the J end lost 10 bases, and 15 bases lay between the germline ends. The DNA for the CDR3 is TGTGCCAGTAGTATTGGGGGTCCAAACGGAGCTTTCTTT. It yields the protein CASSIGGPNGAFF.